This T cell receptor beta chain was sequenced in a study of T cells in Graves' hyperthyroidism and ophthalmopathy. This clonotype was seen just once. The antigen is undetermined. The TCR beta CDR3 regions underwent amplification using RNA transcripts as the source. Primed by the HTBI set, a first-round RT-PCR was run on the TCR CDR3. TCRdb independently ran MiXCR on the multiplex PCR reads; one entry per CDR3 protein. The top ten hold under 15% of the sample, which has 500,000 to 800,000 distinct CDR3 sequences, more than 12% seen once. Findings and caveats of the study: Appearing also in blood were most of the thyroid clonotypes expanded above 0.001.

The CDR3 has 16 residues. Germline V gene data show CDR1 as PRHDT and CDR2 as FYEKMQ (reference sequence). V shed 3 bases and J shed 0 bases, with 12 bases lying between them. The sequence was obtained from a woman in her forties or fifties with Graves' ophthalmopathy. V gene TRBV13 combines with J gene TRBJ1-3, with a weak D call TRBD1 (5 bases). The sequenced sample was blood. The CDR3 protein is CASSFRIQDSGNTIYF. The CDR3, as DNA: TGTGCCAGCAGCTTTAGAATACAGGACTCTGGAAACACCATATATTTT.